Given below is one T cell receptor (beta chain) in context. The target antigen is unknown. These data originate in a study of Tregs in tolerant kidney transplant recipients. Study conclusions and caveats: Changing PCR primers prevented nucleotide comparison between some patients' samples. Few patients were studied, so findings need validation in larger groups. Biological reproducibility was not directly addressed in this study.

The CDR3 has 15 residues. The V and J ends lost 4 bases and 8 bases, in that order; junction bases with no gene match: 9. Germline lookup yields CDR1 SGHRS and CDR2 YFSETQ. The table came from immunoSEQ multiplex PCR; TCRdb's copy has only in-frame clones and leaves some out. Counted here are about 50,000 clones, roughly 89% occurring once; the ten biggest clones make up roughly a sixth. Related graft donors supplied nonmyeloablative bone marrow transplants, and mixed chimerism was transient. Unstimulated Tregs (CD4+CD25+CD127-) and CD4+CD25- non-Tregs were sorted from PBMCs. The source of this sequence is a human patient who received a combined kidney and bone marrow transplant. Some T cells may be provided by the graft donor. Sequenced material: CD8+ T cells from blood (PBMCs), taken 12 months after the transplant. The V gene is TRBV5-1, the J gene TRBJ2-1; 10 bases agree with TRBD1. The CDR3 protein is CASSGRQGAADEQFF. The CDR3 region has the DNA TGCGCCAGCAGCGGAAGACAGGGGGCGGCGGATGAGCAGTTCTTC.